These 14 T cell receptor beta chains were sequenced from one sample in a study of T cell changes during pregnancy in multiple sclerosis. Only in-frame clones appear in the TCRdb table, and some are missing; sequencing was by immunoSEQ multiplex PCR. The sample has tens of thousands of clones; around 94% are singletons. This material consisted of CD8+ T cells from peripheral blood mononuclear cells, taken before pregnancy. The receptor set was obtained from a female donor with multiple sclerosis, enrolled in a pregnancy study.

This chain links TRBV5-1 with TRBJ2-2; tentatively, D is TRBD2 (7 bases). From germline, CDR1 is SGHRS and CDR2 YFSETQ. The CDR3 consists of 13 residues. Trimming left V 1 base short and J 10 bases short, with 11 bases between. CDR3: CASSLRGGEELFF. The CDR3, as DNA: TGCGCCAGCAGCTTGCGAGGGGGGGAGGAGCTGTTTTTT. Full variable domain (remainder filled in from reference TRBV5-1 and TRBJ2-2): KAGVTQTPRYLIKTRGQQVTLSCSPISGHRSVSWYQQTPGQGLQFLFEYFSETQRNKGNFPGRFSGRQFSNSRSEMNVSTLELGDSALYLCASSLRGGEELFFGEGSRLTVL.

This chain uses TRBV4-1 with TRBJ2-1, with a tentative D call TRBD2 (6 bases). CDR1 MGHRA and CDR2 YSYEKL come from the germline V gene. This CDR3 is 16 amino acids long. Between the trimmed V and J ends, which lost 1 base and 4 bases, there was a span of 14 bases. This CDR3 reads CASSQAGGRGYNEQFF. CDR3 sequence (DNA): TGCGCCAGCAGCCAAGCCGGAGGGAGAGGTTACAATGAGCAGTTCTTC.

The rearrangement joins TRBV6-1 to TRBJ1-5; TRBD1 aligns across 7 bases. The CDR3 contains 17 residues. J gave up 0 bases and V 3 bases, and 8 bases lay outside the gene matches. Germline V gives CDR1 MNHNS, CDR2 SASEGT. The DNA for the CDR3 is TGTGCCAGCAGTGACCTCGACAGGGTAGTTAGCAATCAGCCCCAGCATTTT. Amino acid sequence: CASSDLDRVVSNQPQHF.

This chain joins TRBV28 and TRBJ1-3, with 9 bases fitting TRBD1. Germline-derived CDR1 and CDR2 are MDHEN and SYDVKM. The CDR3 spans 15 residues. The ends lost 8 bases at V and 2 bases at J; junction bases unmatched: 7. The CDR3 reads CASVGRDRAGNTIYF. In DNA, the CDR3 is TGTGCCAGCGTCGGGAGGGACAGGGCTGGAAACACCATATATTTT.

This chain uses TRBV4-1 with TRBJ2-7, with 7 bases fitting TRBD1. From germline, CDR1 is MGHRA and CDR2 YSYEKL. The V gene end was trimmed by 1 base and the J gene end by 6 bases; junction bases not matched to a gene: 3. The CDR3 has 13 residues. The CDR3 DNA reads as TGCGCCAGCAGCCAAGGACAGGGCTTCGAGCAGTACTTC. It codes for CASSQGQGFEQYF.

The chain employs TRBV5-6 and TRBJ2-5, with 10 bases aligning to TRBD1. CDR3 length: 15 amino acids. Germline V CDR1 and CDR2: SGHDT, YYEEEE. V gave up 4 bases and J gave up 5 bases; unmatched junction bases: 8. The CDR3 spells CASSAGTGEDETQYF. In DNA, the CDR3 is TGTGCCAGCAGCGCCGGGACAGGGGAGGACGAGACCCAGTACTTC.

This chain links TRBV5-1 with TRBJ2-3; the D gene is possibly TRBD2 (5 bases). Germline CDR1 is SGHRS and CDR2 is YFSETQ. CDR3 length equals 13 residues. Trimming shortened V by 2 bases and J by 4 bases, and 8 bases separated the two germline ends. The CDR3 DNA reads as TGCGCCAGCAGCTTCGAGGGCCCAGATACGCAGTATTTT. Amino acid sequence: CASSFEGPDTQYF.

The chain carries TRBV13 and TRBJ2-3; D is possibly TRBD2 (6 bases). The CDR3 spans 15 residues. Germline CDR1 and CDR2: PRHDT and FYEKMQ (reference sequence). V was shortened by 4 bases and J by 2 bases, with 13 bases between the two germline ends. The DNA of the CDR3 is TGTGCCAGCAGCTACCGGGACTTAAACACAGATACGCAGTATTTT. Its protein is CASSYRDLNTDTQYF. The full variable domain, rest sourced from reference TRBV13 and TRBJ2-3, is AAGVIQSPRHLIKEKRETATLKCYPIPRHDTVYWYQQGPGQDPQFLISFYEKMQSDKGSIPDRFSAQQFSDYHSELNMSSLELGDSALYFCASSYRDLNTDTQYFGPGTRLTVL.

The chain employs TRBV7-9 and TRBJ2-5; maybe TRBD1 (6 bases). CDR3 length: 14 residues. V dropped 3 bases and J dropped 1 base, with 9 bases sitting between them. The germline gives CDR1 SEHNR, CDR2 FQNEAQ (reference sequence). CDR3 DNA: TGTGCCAGCAGCTTTGAAGGGGGCCAAGAGACCCAGTACTTC. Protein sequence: CASSFEGGQETQYF.

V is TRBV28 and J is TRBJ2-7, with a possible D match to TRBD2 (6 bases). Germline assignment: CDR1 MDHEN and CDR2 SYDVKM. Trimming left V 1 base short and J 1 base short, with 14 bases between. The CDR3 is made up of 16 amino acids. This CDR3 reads CASSLFAGGTSYEQYF. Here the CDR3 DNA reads TGTGCCAGCAGTTTATTTGCCGGGGGTACGTCCTACGAGCAGTACTTC.

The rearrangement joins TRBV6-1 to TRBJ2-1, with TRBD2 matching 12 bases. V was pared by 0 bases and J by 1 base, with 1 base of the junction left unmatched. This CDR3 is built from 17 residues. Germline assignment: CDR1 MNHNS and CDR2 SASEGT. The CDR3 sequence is CASSEATSGSSYNEQFF. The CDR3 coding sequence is TGTGCCAGCAGTGAAGCGACTAGCGGGAGTTCCTACAATGAGCAGTTCTTC.

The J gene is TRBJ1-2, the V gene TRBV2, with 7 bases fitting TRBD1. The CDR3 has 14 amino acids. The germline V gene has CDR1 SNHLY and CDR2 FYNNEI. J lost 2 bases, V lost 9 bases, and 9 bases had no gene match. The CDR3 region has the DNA TGTGCCAGGACGGGGACAGTGGTCAACTATGGCTACACCTTC. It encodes CARTGTVVNYGYTF.

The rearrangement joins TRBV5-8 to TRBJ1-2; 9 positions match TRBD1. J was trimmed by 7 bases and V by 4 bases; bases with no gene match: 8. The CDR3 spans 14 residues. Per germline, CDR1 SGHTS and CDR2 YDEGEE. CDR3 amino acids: CASSQGTGWSGYTF. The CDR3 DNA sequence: TGTGCCAGCAGCCAAGGGACAGGGTGGAGTGGCTACACCTTC.

The CDR3 is CASSLQGSPYEQYF. The CDR3 DNA sequence: TGTGCCAGCAGCCTACAGGGGTCCCCCTACGAGCAGTACTTC. This sequence joins TRBV7-9 and TRBJ2-7; 7 bases align to TRBD1. J gave up 2 bases and V 5 bases, and 6 bases lay outside the gene matches. CDR1 SEHNR and CDR2 FQNEAQ come from the germline V gene (reference sequence). The CDR3 sequence is 14 residues long.